The 26 T cell receptor beta chains below come from one sample, sequenced in a study of naive and memory T cell subsets. Two oligonucleotides, mixed equimolar, formed the beta constant-region primer covering TRBC1 and TRBC2. Ligated cDNA was amplified by four rounds of PCR with nested alpha and beta constant-region primers and SP2. MiXCR, applied by TCRdb to the UMI-ligation and nested PCR reads, yields one record per CDR3 protein. The table records some 110,000 distinct CDR3 sequences, more than 12% of them present only once. The study's findings and limits: A few larger clonotypes appeared in naive repertoires, especially CD8, possibly memory cells re-expressing CD45RA.

No antigen has been assigned to these receptors. Sequenced input: naive CD8+ T cells from blood. Every receptor here comes from a human donor in good health.

DNA for the CDR3: TGTGCCAGCAGTTACCGGGGTGAAGGTATGAACACTGAAGCTTTCTTT. It yields the protein CASSYRGEGMNTEAFF. The V call is TRBV6-2 or TRBV6-3, the J call TRBJ1-1; no definite D call. The CDR3 is 16 residues long. Germline values: CDR1 MNHEY, CDR2 SVGEGT. V lost 2 bases and J 0 bases, leaving 13 bases between the germline ends.

The chain recombines TRBV10-3 with TRBJ2-6, with D perhaps given as TRBD1 or TRBD2 (6 bases each). V lost 5 bases to trimming and J lost 12 bases, with 14 bases between them. From germline, CDR1 is ENHRY and CDR2 SYGVKD. The CDR3 covers 13 residues. CDR3 nucleotides: TGTGCCATCAGTCAAGGGGGGAATGGCGTCCTGACTTTC. It encodes CAISQGGNGVLTF.

This clonotype was picked up a small number of times. The chain recombines TRBV20-1 with TRBJ2-7; unclear D gene. The CDR3 extends over 12 amino acids. Germline V gives CDR1 DFQATT, CDR2 SNEGSKA (reference sequence). Trimming stripped 5 bases from V and 6 bases from J, with 14 bases between. This chain's CDR3 is CSAPFDGFEQYF. The CDR3, as DNA: TGCAGTGCTCCCTTCGACGGGTTCGAGCAGTACTTC.

This clonotype was picked up a small number of times. The rearrangement joins TRBV20-1 to TRBJ1-2; D possibly corresponds to TRBD1 (6 bases). The germline V gene encodes CDR1 DFQATT and CDR2 SNEGSKA (reference sequence). V lost 6 bases and J 4 bases, leaving 21 bases between the germline ends. The CDR3 is 15 residues long. CDR3 residues: CSASGPTGLTYGYTF. CDR3 in DNA: TGCAGTGCAAGCGGGCCCACAGGGCTAACCTATGGCTACACCTTC.

The rearrangement uses TRBV6-2 or TRBV6-3 and TRBJ2-6; D possibly corresponds to TRBD2 (7 bases). CDR3 length: 14 amino acids. Germline V gene data show CDR1 as MNHEY and CDR2 as SVGEGT. Trimming cost V 2 bases and J 9 bases, with 11 bases left between them. For the CDR3, the DNA is TGTGCCAGCAGTTACAGGGGGGGAGTCAACGTCCTGACTTTC. Its translation: CASSYRGGVNVLTF.

V usage is TRBV7-2 and J usage is TRBJ2-7; perhaps D is TRBD1 or TRBD2 (5 bases each). V shed 4 bases and J shed 1 base, with 14 bases lying between them. Germline-derived CDR1 and CDR2 are SGHTA and FQGNSA. The CDR3 consists of 15 residues. The CDR3 loop is CASSSPGTASYEQYF. CDR3 DNA sequence: TGTGCCAGCAGCTCACCCGGGACCGCATCCTACGAGCAGTACTTC.

The chain is built from TRBV24-1 and TRBJ2-1; no firm D call. The germline V and J ends were trimmed by 1 base and 0 bases, with 12 bases remaining between them. The CDR3 is made up of 17 amino acids. Germline-derived CDR1 and CDR2 are KGHDR and SFDVKD. The CDR3 region is CATSDFASRSSYNEQFF. In DNA, the CDR3 is TGTGCCACCAGTGATTTCGCCTCCAGAAGCTCCTACAATGAGCAGTTCTTC.

The chain links TRBV28 to TRBJ2-3; 11 nucleotides align to TRBD2. The J segment lost 3 bases and the V segment lost 2 bases, leaving 7 bases of the junction unmatched. The germline gives CDR1 MDHEN, CDR2 SYDVKM. The CDR3 is made up of 17 amino acids. The CDR3 bases are TGTGCCAGCAGTTTAAGAACGGGACTAGCGGTAACAGATACGCAGTATTTT. Translating it yields CASSLRTGLAVTDTQYF.

The CDR3 protein is CASSSLTGELFF. For the CDR3, the DNA is TGTGCCAGCAGTTCCCTCACCGGGGAGCTGTTTTTT. J is TRBJ2-2 and V is TRBV27; D unresolved. This CDR3 is 12 amino acids long. Germline loops: CDR1 MNHEY, CDR2 SMNVEV (reference sequence). Trimming pared 4 bases from V and 4 bases from J, leaving 4 bases between.

This clonotype has only a few counts. The chain joins TRBV20-1 to TRBJ1-2; 8 positions agree with TRBD1. Germline lookup yields CDR1 DFQATT and CDR2 SNEGSKA (reference sequence). The CDR3 consists of 15 residues. Trimming removed 2 bases from V and 6 bases from J; junction bases left unmatched: 11. For the CDR3, the DNA is TGCAGTGCTAGACGAATGGACAGGGCCTCGGATGGCTACACCTTC. It is translated as CSARRMDRASDGYTF.

This chain links TRBV28 with TRBJ2-4; D call uncertain. Per germline, CDR1 MDHEN and CDR2 SYDVKM. Trimming stripped 8 bases from V and 7 bases from J, with 12 bases between. CDR3 length: 12 amino acids. The CDR3 loop is CASPLLENIQYF. The CDR3 region has the DNA TGTGCCAGCCCCCTTTTGGAGAACATTCAGTACTTC.

This clonotype was counted many times. J is TRBJ2-7 and V is TRBV7-9; perhaps TRBD2 as D (6 bases). The CDR3 is 14 amino acids. The V gene's germline CDR1 is SEHNR and CDR2 FQNEAQ (reference sequence). V dropped 8 bases and J dropped 5 bases, with 19 bases sitting between them. The CDR3 reads CASRDLARGDEQYF. The CDR3 coding sequence is TGTGCCAGCCGGGATCTGGCGCGCGGGGACGAGCAGTACTTC.

This clonotype was detected a few times. This chain links TRBV9 with TRBJ2-5; possible D gene TRBD2, 6 bases. With 4 bases removed from V and 3 bases from J, the gap between germline ends came to 16 bases. Germline CDR1 reads SGDLS; CDR2 reads YYNGEE. The CDR3 is 15 amino acids. CDR3 in amino acids: CASSFGGSPKETQYF. CDR3 nucleotides: TGTGCCAGCAGCTTTGGGGGGTCCCCAAAAGAGACCCAGTACTTC.

This clonotype has just a few counts. The chain combines TRBV20-1 with TRBJ2-7; D is unclear. Germline values: CDR1 DFQATT, CDR2 SNEGSKA (reference sequence). V was trimmed by 3 bases and J by 3 bases, leaving 12 bases between them. This CDR3 is 13 amino acids long. CDR3 DNA sequence: TGCAGTGCTAGGTTGCCTAGTAGCTACGAGCAGTACTTC. It encodes CSARLPSSYEQYF.

This clonotype was detected ten times or more. The rearrangement links TRBV6-5 to TRBJ2-3; no definite D call. The germline V gene encodes CDR1 MNHEY and CDR2 SVGAGI. Trimming cost V 0 bases and J 6 bases, with 10 bases left between them. The CDR3 sequence is 14 residues long. CDR3 in DNA: TGTGCCAGCAGTTACTCCCTCAGATCGGATACGCAGTATTTT. This gives the protein CASSYSLRSDTQYF.

This clonotype was detected many times. The chain carries TRBV28 and TRBJ2-4; a possible D gene is TRBD2 (6 bases). The CDR3 has 13 amino acids. Germline CDR1 and CDR2: MDHEN and SYDVKM. V lost 0 bases and J 7 bases, leaving 7 bases between the germline ends. For the CDR3, the DNA is TGTGCCAGCAGTTTATGGGCGGGGAACATTCAGTACTTC. Its protein product is CASSLWAGNIQYF.

This clonotype has ten or more counts. The chain combines TRBV3-1 with TRBJ2-7, with D unresolved. Germline-derived CDR1 and CDR2 are LGHDT and YNNKEL (reference sequence). This CDR3 has 13 residues. V was clipped by 0 bases and J by 2 bases, with 5 bases between them. This CDR3 is CASSQEWTYEQYF. In DNA form, the CDR3 reads TGTGCCAGCAGCCAAGAATGGACCTACGAGCAGTACTTC.

The rearrangement links TRBV9 to TRBJ2-7, with 7 bases aligning to TRBD1. Germline V CDR1 and CDR2: SGDLS, YYNGEE. This CDR3 contains 15 residues. The J segment lost 0 bases and the V segment lost 0 bases, leaving 3 bases of the junction unmatched. CDR3 DNA: TGTGCCAGCAGCGTAGCCGGGGACAGCTCCTACGAGCAGTACTTC. Protein: CASSVAGDSSYEQYF.

V and J are TRBV19 and TRBJ1-1; the D is unclear. Trimming removed 7 bases from V and 2 bases from J, with 17 bases in between. Germline V CDR1 and CDR2: LNHDA, SQIVND (reference sequence). The CDR3 runs to 15 residues. The CDR3 reads CASTISLAENTEAFF. CDR3 sequence (DNA): TGTGCCAGTACTATTTCACTAGCAGAAAACACTGAAGCTTTCTTT.

A few counts support this clonotype. The chain employs TRBV11-2 and TRBJ2-7; D ambiguous. This CDR3 comprises 13 residues. Germline values: CDR1 SGHAT, CDR2 FQNNGV. V was cut by 0 bases and J by 3 bases, with 6 bases left in between. CDR3 amino acids: CASSLEGNYEQYF. CDR3 DNA: TGTGCCAGCAGCTTAGAGGGGAACTACGAGCAGTACTTC.

Regarding this clonotype: A much larger clone lies a single base off, so this may be a read error. The chain recombines TRBV14 with TRBJ1-1, with TRBD1 as a possible D gene (6 bases). CDR3 length: 12 amino acids. V lost 8 bases and J 6 bases, leaving 13 bases between the germline ends. Germline assignment: CDR1 SGHDN and CDR2 FVKESK. This CDR3 reads CASLGGGAEAFF. Here the CDR3 DNA reads TGTGCCAGCCTGGGGGGGGGCGCTGAAGCTTTCTTT.

The V gene is TRBV12-3 or TRBV12-4, the J gene TRBJ2-5; TRBD1 or TRBD2 may be the D gene (5 bases each). The CDR3 has 14 residues. V lost 5 bases and J lost 2, with 12 bases in between. CDR3 DNA sequence: TGTGCCAGCAGTAGGGACGGACGACAAGAGACCCAGTACTTC. Residues: CASSRDGRQETQYF.

The chain is built from TRBV2 and TRBJ1-6; TRBD1 aligns across 7 bases. CDR3 size: 15 residues. The germline V gene encodes CDR1 SNHLY and CDR2 FYNNEI. Trimming cost V 10 bases and J 0 bases; bases outside gene matches: 6. The CDR3 coding sequence is TGTGCCACCCGACAGGGAAGCTCCTATAATTCACCCCTCCACTTT. Amino acid sequence: CATRQGSSYNSPLHF.

The V gene is TRBV19, the J gene TRBJ1-5; D call uncertain. The CDR3 sequence is 13 residues long. V dropped 5 bases and J dropped 6 bases, with 11 bases sitting between them. Germline V gene sequence: CDR1 LNHDA, CDR2 SQIVND (reference sequence). The CDR3: CASSGLNSQPQHF. The CDR3 region has the DNA TGTGCCAGTAGTGGGTTAAACAGTCAGCCCCAGCATTTT. The full variable domain, with the rest looked up from reference TRBV19 and TRBJ1-5, is DGGITQSPKYLFRKEGQNVTLSCEQNLNHDAMYWYRQDPGQGLRLIYYSQIVNDFQKGDIAEGYSVSREKKESFPLTVTSAQKNPTAFYLCASSGLNSQPQHFGDGTRLSIL.

This clonotype showed up many times. The CDR3 loop reads CASSQESGILQETQYF. DNA for the CDR3: TGCGCCAGCAGCCAGGAGTCCGGGATCCTACAAGAGACCCAGTACTTC. The gene calls are TRBV4-1 and TRBJ2-5; maybe TRBD2 (5 bases). The ends were cut back, 3 bases at V and 2 bases at J, with 16 bases in the middle. CDR1 MGHRA and CDR2 YSYEKL come from the germline V gene. The length of the CDR3 is 16 residues.

This clonotype was seen at least ten times. This chain uses TRBV7-8 with TRBJ1-1, with D uncertain. CDR1 is SGHVS, CDR2 FQNEAQ, per germline. The CDR3 is 14 residues long. The ends were cut back, 4 bases at V and 4 bases at J, with 13 bases in the middle. As DNA, the CDR3 is TGTGCCAGCAGCTATGGCAACCCGGCCACTGAAGCTTTCTTT. This gives the protein CASSYGNPATEAFF.